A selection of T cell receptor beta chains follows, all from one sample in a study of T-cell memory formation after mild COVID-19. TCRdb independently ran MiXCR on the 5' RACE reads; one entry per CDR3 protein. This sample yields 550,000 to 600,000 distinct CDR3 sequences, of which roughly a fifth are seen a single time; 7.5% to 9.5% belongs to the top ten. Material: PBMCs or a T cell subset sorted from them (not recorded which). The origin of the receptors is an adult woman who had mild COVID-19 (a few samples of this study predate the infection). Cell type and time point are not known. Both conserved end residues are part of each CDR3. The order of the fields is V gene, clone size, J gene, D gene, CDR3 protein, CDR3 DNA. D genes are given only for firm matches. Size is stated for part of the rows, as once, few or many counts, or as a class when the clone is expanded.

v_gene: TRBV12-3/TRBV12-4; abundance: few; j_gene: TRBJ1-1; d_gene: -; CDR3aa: CASSVLPRDGNTEAFF; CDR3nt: TGTGCCAGCAGTGTGTTACCCCGGGACGGGAACACTGAAGCTTTCTTT
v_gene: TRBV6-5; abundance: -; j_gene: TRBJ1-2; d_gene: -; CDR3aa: CASSYSRFPVGVNYGYTF; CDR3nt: TGTGCCAGCAGTTACTCGAGGTTCCCGGTGGGGGTTAACTATGGCTACACCTTC
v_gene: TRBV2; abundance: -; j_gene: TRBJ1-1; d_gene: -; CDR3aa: CASSESFGAGTEAFF; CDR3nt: TGTGCCAGCAGTGAAAGTTTCGGGGCGGGTACTGAAGCTTTCTTT
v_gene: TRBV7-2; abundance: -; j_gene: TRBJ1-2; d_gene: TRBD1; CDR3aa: CASSLRSGQVNYGYTF; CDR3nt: TGTGCCAGCAGCTTACGTTCTGGACAGGTCAACTATGGCTACACCTTC
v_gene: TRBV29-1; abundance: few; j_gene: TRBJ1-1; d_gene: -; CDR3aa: CSVESGLNTEAFF; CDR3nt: TGCAGCGTTGAGTCGGGATTGAACACTGAAGCTTTCTTT
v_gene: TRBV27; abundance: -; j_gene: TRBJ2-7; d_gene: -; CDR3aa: CASSPDWRWQYF; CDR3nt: TGTGCCAGCAGCCCCGACTGGCGCTGGCAGTACTTC
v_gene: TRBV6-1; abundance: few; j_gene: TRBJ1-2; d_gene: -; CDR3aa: CASSRWGYRDGYTF; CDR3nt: TGTGCCAGCAGCCGTTGGGGGTACAGGGATGGCTACACCTTC
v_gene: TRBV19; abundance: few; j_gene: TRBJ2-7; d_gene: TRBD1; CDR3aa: CASSTSSDRGYEQYF; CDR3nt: TGTGCCAGTAGTACTTCCAGCGACAGGGGATACGAGCAGTACTTC
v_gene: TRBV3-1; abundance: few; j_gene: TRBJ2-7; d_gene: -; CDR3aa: CASSQDRHSRSYEQYF; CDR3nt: TGTGCCAGCAGCCAAGATCGGCACAGCAGGTCCTACGAGCAGTACTTC
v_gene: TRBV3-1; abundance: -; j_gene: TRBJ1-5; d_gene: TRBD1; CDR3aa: CASSRGQPYSNQPQHF; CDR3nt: TGTGCCAGCAGCCGGGGACAGCCCTATAGCAATCAGCCCCAGCATTTT
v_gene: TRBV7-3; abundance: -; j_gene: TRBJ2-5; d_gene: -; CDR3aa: CASSPEGGYQETQYF; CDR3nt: TGTGCCAGCAGCCCGGAAGGGGGGTACCAAGAGACCCAGTACTTC
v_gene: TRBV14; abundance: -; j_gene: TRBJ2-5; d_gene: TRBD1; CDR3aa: CASGATGLLTQETQYF; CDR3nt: TGTGCCAGCGGAGCGACAGGGCTACTAACCCAAGAGACCCAGTACTTC
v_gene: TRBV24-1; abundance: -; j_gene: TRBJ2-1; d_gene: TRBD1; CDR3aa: CATSDFPSGTGEGEQFF; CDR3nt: TGTGCCACCAGTGATTTCCCCTCCGGGACAGGCGAGGGTGAGCAGTTCTTC
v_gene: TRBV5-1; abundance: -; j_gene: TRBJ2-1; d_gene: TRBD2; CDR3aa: CASSAGGGTLNEQFF; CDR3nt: TGCGCCAGCAGTGCGGGCGGGGGGACTCTCAATGAGCAGTTCTTC
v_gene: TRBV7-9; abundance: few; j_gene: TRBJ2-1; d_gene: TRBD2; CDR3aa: CASTPSGGNNEQFF; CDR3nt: TGTGCCAGCACCCCTAGCGGGGGCAACAATGAGCAGTTCTTC
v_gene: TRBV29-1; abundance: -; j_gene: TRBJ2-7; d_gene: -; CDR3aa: CSVMDGYSYEQYF; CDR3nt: TGCAGCGTTATGGACGGGTACTCCTACGAGCAGTACTTC
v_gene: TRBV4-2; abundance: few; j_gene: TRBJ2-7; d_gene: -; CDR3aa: CASSQGLSGLSYEQYF; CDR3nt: TGTGCCAGCAGCCAAGGGCTGAGTGGGCTCTCCTACGAGCAGTACTTC
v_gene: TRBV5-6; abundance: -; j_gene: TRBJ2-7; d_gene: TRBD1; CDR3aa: CASSPGTGGANEQYF; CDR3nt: TGTGCCAGCAGCCCCGGAACAGGGGGAGCGAACGAGCAGTACTTC
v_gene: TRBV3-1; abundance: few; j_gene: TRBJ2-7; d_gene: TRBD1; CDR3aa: CASSPRDRVYEQYF; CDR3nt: TGTGCCAGCAGCCCAAGGGACAGGGTCTACGAGCAGTACTTC
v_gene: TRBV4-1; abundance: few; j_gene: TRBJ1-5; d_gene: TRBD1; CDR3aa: CASSPQGTGAGNQPQHF; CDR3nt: TGCGCCAGCAGCCCGCAAGGGACAGGGGCCGGGAATCAGCCCCAGCATTTT
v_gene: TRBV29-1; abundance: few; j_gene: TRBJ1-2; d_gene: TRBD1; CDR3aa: CSGYRGPLYGYTF; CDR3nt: TGCAGCGGCTACAGGGGACCCCTCTATGGCTACACCTTC
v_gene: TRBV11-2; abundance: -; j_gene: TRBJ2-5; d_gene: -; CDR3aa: CASSFGDFAGETQYF; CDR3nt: TGTGCCAGCAGCTTTGGGGACTTCGCCGGAGAGACCCAGTACTTC
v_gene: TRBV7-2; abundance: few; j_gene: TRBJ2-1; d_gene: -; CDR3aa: CASSLSTEQFF; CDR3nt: TGTGCCAGCAGCTTATCGACTGAGCAGTTCTTC
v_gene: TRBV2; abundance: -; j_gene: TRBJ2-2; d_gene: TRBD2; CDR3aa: CASSTSGRSRTGELFF; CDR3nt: TGTGCCAGCAGTACTAGCGGGAGGAGTAGGACCGGGGAGCTGTTTTTT
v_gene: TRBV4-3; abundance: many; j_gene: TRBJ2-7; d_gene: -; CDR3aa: CASSQAQGAYEQYF; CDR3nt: TGCGCCAGCAGCCAAGCACAGGGTGCCTACGAGCAGTACTTC
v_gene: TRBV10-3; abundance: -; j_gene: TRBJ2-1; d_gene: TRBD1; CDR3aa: CAISEPGQGKHNEQFF; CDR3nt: TGTGCCATCAGTGAGCCGGGACAGGGCAAACACAATGAGCAGTTCTTC